This T cell receptor beta chain was identified during a study of T cells in Graves' hyperthyroidism and ophthalmopathy. Amplified regions were TCR beta CDR3 sequences from RNA transcripts. The study used the HTBI primer set for a first-round RT-PCR of the TCR CDR3. Using its own MiXCR run on the multiplex PCR reads, TCRdb lists one record per CDR3 protein. The repertoire holds under 70,000 distinct CDR3 sequences, with approximately 53% as singletons. This clonotype was seen many times. This may arise from a read error, as a much more abundant clone is one base away. Germline lookup yields CDR1 SGHRS and CDR2 YFSETQ. This CDR3 spans 14 amino acids. V shed 2 bases and J shed 6 bases, with 14 bases lying between them. Exclusion of patients followed from uncontrolled infection, other autoimmune disease, pregnancy or lactation.

Material: blood. The receptor's source is a woman aged 55-70 years with Graves' ophthalmopathy. The chain has TRBV5-1 and TRBJ1-1; D is possibly TRBD1 (5 bases). The CDR3 nucleotides are TGCGCCAGCAGCTTAGGGACTGGTTCCCCTGAAGCTTTCTTT. This translates into CASSLGTGSPEAFF.